A single sample gave rise to the 21 T cell receptor beta chains below, sequenced in a study of shared clonotypes between healthy human individuals. The repertoire was sequenced with immunoSEQ multiplex PCR; TCRdb's copy has only in-frame clones and lacks some. The sample has under 1 million clones; approximately 97% are singletons. The naive CD8 population came from CD45RO-negative cells selected for CCR7, without terminally differentiated effector memory CD45RA+ cells. The sample taken for sequencing was naive CD8+ T cells sorted from blood. The receptors were gathered from a young man in good health.

The chain combines TRBV5-1 with TRBJ2-2; 12 bases match TRBD2. V trimming: 4 bases; J trimming: 6 bases; junction bases outside the gene matches: 4. The CDR3 spans 15 residues. Germline lookup yields CDR1 SGHRS and CDR2 YFSETQ. CDR3 DNA: TGCGCCAGCAGCCTCTGGACTAGCGGGGCCGGGGAGCTGTTTTTT. Translating it yields CASSLWTSGAGELFF.

The V gene is TRBV4-3, the J gene TRBJ1-2; unclear D gene. With 1 base removed from V and 4 bases from J, the gap between germline ends came to 10 bases. The CDR3 runs to 14 residues. Germline assignment: CDR1 LGHNA and CDR2 YSLEER. CDR3 loop: CASSQVGSIYGYTF. For the CDR3, the DNA is TGCGCCAGCAGCCAAGTCGGCTCCATCTATGGCTACACCTTC.

The chain combines TRBV13 with TRBJ2-1; TRBD2 agrees at 11 bases. Germline V gives CDR1 PRHDT, CDR2 FYEKMQ (reference sequence). The CDR3 is made up of 15 amino acids. V lost 1 base and J lost 8; bases outside the gene matches: 4. The CDR3 loop is CASSLVLAGVYEQFF. The CDR3 DNA sequence: TGTGCCAGCAGCTTAGTACTAGCGGGAGTTTATGAGCAGTTCTTC.

The chain recombines TRBV29-1 with TRBJ1-1, with D maybe TRBD1 (5 bases). V was cut by 7 bases and J by 0 bases, with 15 bases left in between. The CDR3 consists of 14 residues. Germline CDR1 and CDR2: SQVTM and ANQGSEA. The CDR3 protein is CSGDTGTMNTEAFF. CDR3 sequence (DNA): TGCAGCGGAGACACAGGTACGATGAACACTGAAGCTTTCTTT.

The CDR3 coding sequence is TGCGCCAGCCTCGATCCCTACAATGAGCAGTTCTTC. Translated, it gives CASLDPYNEQFF. The chain recombines TRBV4-1 with TRBJ2-1, with unresolved D. The germline V gene has CDR1 MGHRA and CDR2 YSYEKL. V shed 8 bases and J shed 2 bases, with 7 bases lying between them. The CDR3 totals 12 residues.

The chain employs TRBV7-8 and TRBJ2-1; TRBD1 is a possible D gene (6 bases). Trimming removed 2 bases from V and 8 bases from J, with 19 bases in between. CDR1 is SGHVS, CDR2 FQNEAQ, per germline. CDR3 length: 16 residues. The CDR3 sequence is CASSLSLGQGRDEQFF. The CDR3 DNA follows: TGTGCCAGCAGCTTATCTCTGGGACAAGGTCGTGATGAGCAGTTCTTC.

The J gene is TRBJ2-1, the V gene TRBV4-1, with TRBD1 matching 12 bases. From germline, CDR1 is MGHRA and CDR2 YSYEKL. CDR3 size: 17 residues. V lost 1 base and J lost 7; bases outside the gene matches: 8. The CDR3 region has the DNA TGCGCCAGCAGCCAAGGGTGGGACAGGGGGCCGGGGAATGAGCAGTTCTTC. It yields the protein CASSQGWDRGPGNEQFF.

The chain is built from TRBV7-6 and TRBJ1-2; TRBD1 is a possible D gene (5 bases). In germline, CDR1 is SGHVS, CDR2 FNYEAQ. V was clipped by 1 base and J by 5 bases, with 8 bases between them. The CDR3 is made up of 13 amino acids. CDR3 sequence reads: CASSLGGTYGYTF. The CDR3 coding sequence is TGTGCCAGCAGCTTAGGTGGGACGTATGGCTACACCTTC.

V gene TRBV5-6 combines with J gene TRBJ2-7; weak D call: TRBD2 (6 bases). This CDR3 is 15 amino acids long. Looked up from germline, CDR1 is SGHDT and CDR2 is YYEEEE. Trimming stripped 4 bases from V and 1 base from J, with 15 bases between. Here the CDR3 DNA reads TGTGCCAGCAGCACGGTGGCTAGCGTATCCTACGAGCAGTACTTC. This gives the protein CASSTVASVSYEQYF.

In nucleotides, the CDR3 is TGCGCCAGCAGCTTGGCGCTCAGCAGACCAAGGTACTTC. It encodes CASSLALSRPRYF. This chain joins TRBV5-1 and TRBJ2-5, with D uncertain. V lost 0 bases, J lost 13 bases, and 16 bases lay in between. This CDR3 is built from 13 residues. Germline V gene lookup returns CDR1 SGHRS and CDR2 YFSETQ.

This rearrangement joins TRBV7-9 to TRBJ2-7, with TRBD2 matching 11 bases. This CDR3 contains 15 residues. Germline loops: CDR1 SEHNR, CDR2 FQNEAQ (reference sequence). The trim removed 4 bases at V and 0 bases at J, leaving 2 bases unmatched. This CDR3 is CASSSTSGTSYEQYF. CDR3 in DNA: TGTGCCAGCAGCTCGACTAGCGGGACCTCCTACGAGCAGTACTTC.

The chain is built from TRBV9 and TRBJ2-3; 8 nucleotides agree with TRBD2. The germline gives CDR1 SGDLS, CDR2 YYNGEE. The CDR3 extends over 16 amino acids. V shed 3 bases and J 5 bases; nucleotides not matched to a gene: 11. CDR3 bases: TGTGCCAGCAGCGAGGGGCGGGGGGAACGTAGAGATACGCAGTATTTT. This codes for CASSEGRGERRDTQYF.

CDR3 sequence reads: CATDTTGLAGTGYPNEQFF. In DNA form, the CDR3 reads TGTGCCACCGATACCACGGGACTAGCGGGCACGGGCTATCCCAATGAGCAGTTCTTC. The chain joins TRBV7-9 to TRBJ2-1, with 12 positions matching TRBD2. The CDR3 runs to 19 residues. The V segment lost 10 bases and the J segment 6 bases; nucleotides outside the gene matches: 22. Germline V CDR1 and CDR2: SEHNR, FQNEAQ (reference sequence).

The CDR3 sequence is CASSPRTLKGSGANVLTF. CDR3 coding DNA: TGTGCCAGCAGCCCCCGGACACTAAAGGGCTCTGGGGCCAACGTCCTGACTTTC. The chain has TRBV7-8 and TRBJ2-6, with a tentative D call TRBD1 (5 bases). This CDR3 is 18 amino acids long. In germline, CDR1 is SGHVS, CDR2 FQNEAQ. Trimming cost V 5 bases and J 0 bases, with 17 bases left between them.

The chain recombines TRBV5-4 with TRBJ2-5; TRBD1 might be the D (7 bases). V was shortened by 3 bases and J by 2 bases, with 20 bases between the two germline ends. The CDR3 is 17 residues long. The V gene's germline CDR1 is SGHNT and CDR2 YYREEE (reference sequence). The CDR3 loop is CASSSSTGDWGQETQYF. CDR3 in DNA: TGTGCCAGCAGCTCCTCTACAGGGGACTGGGGTCAAGAGACCCAGTACTTC.

This rearrangement joins TRBV9 to TRBJ2-3; TRBD2 matches at 12 bases. V gave up 5 bases and J gave up 4 bases; unmatched junction bases: 8. In germline, CDR1 is SGDLS, CDR2 YYNGEE. This CDR3 has 16 residues. This CDR3 reads CASSSGLAGPADTQYF. As DNA, the CDR3 is TGTGCCAGCAGTTCCGGACTAGCGGGACCGGCAGATACGCAGTATTTT.

The chain is built from TRBV11-3 and TRBJ2-1, with TRBD1 matching 12 bases. CDR1 and CDR2 (germline): SGHNT, YENEEA. The CDR3 is made up of 17 amino acids. V dropped 5 bases and J dropped 8; count of bases not matched to a gene: 13. In nucleotides, the CDR3 is TGTGCCAGCAGCCCTAGGGGGACAGGGGGCAGGTACGATGAGCAGTTCTTC. It specifies CASSPRGTGGRYDEQFF.

This clone was observed once. This sequence joins TRBV25-1 and TRBJ1-2; D is ambiguous. The CDR3 sequence is 15 residues long. Germline-derived CDR1 and CDR2 are MGHDK and SYGVNS. Deletions cut 5 bases from V and 6 bases from J, with 19 bases between. In nucleotides, the CDR3 is TGTGCCAGCAGTCCTCCAGGAGGCCCTTTGGATGGCTACACCTTC. This codes for CASSPPGGPLDGYTF.

The gene calls are TRBV14 and TRBJ1-2, with D unresolved. The CDR3 consists of 16 residues. V lost 1 base to trimming and J lost 3 bases, with 15 bases between them. CDR1 is SGHDN, CDR2 FVKESK, per germline. The CDR3 sequence: CASSQGRGGRHYGYTF. The CDR3 region has the DNA TGTGCCAGCAGCCAAGGACGGGGAGGGAGGCACTATGGCTACACCTTC.

The chain joins TRBV10-2 to TRBJ1-5, with D possibly being TRBD1 (5 bases). The length of the CDR3 is 13 residues. From germline, CDR1 is WSHSY and CDR2 SAAADI. V lost 2 bases and J 7 bases, leaving 9 bases between the germline ends. This CDR3 is CASSEEAGQPQHF. DNA of the CDR3: TGCGCCAGCAGTGAGGAGGCAGGGCAGCCCCAGCATTTT.

The V gene is TRBV7-9, the J gene TRBJ2-5; 10 bases line up with TRBD2. The germline gives CDR1 SEHNR, CDR2 FQNEAQ (reference sequence). After removal of 2 bases from V and 3 bases from J, the junction contained 0 bases not matched to a gene. CDR3 length: 14 amino acids. DNA of the CDR3: TGTGCCAGCAGCTTACTAGCGGGAGAAGAGACCCAGTACTTC. It codes for CASSLLAGEETQYF.